The 5 T cell receptor beta chains given below trace back to one sample, sequenced in a study of cytomegalovirus exposure and HLA in healthy donors. Both 60 Vbeta primers and 13 Jbeta primers went into the PCR. TCRdb keeps only in-frame clones here, not all; method: immunoSEQ multiplex PCR. The top ten clones hold approximately 6.2% of a sample with some 140,000 clones, 70% to 85% of them seen once. The material sequenced was PBMCs. All receptors derive from a man between 35 and 55 years old in good health and CMV-seropositive.

The chain joins TRBV5-1 to TRBJ2-1; 10 bases are a match to TRBD2. After removal of 4 bases from V and 8 bases from J, the junction contained 9 bases not matched to a gene. Germline CDR1 and CDR2: SGHRS and YFSETQ. This CDR3 spans 15 amino acids. This CDR3 is CASSATSGKGDEQFF. The CDR3 region has the DNA TGCGCCAGCAGCGCAACTAGCGGGAAAGGGGATGAGCAGTTCTTC. Full variable domain (missing parts from reference TRBV5-1 and TRBJ2-1): KAGVTQTPRYLIKTRGQQVTLSCSPISGHRSVSWYQQTPGQGLQFLFEYFSETQRNKGNFPGRFSGRQFSNSRSEMNVSTLELGDSALYLCASSATSGKGDEQFFGPGTRLTVL.

To note about this clone: An end of the junction does not agree with germline; a read error may underlie this. The V and J genes are TRBV7-9 and TRBJ1-1, with 9 bases fitting TRBD1. The CDR3 loop spans 16 amino acids. Germline assignment: CDR1 SEHNR and CDR2 FQNEAQ (reference sequence). CDR3 sequence: CSSSSRTGELNTEAFF. The DNA of the CDR3 is TGTTCCAGCAGCTCGAGGACAGGGGAGTTGAACACTGAAGCTTTCTTT. Full variable domain (missing parts from reference TRBV7-9 and TRBJ1-1): DTGVSQNPRHKITKRGQNVTFRCDPISEHNRLYWYRQTLGQGPEFLTYFQNEAQLEKSRLLSDRFSAERPKGSFSTLEIQRTEQGDSAMYLCSSSSRTGELNTEAFFGQGTRLTVV.

This clone was picked up one time. The gene calls are TRBV4-1 and TRBJ2-7; tentatively, D is TRBD1 (6 bases). CDR3 length equals 19 residues. The germline CDR1 and CDR2 sequences are MGHRA and YSYEKL. Trimming stripped 1 base from V and 0 bases from J, with 22 bases between. CDR3 protein: CASSQGWTPGGPHSYEQYF. In DNA, the CDR3 is TGCGCCAGCAGCCAAGGTTGGACCCCTGGGGGCCCGCACTCCTACGAGCAGTACTTC.

The chain carries TRBV28 and TRBJ1-5, with D maybe TRBD1 (6 bases). Germline V CDR1 and CDR2: MDHEN, SYDVKM. CDR3 length: 16 residues. V lost 3 bases to trimming and J lost 9 bases, with 21 bases between them. CDR3 in amino acids: CASSFGGLGVVGPQHF. CDR3 sequence (DNA): TGTGCCAGCAGTTTCGGGGGGCTCGGAGTAGTGGGGCCCCAGCATTTT.

The chain uses TRBV2 and TRBJ1-5; 7 bases align to TRBD1. There are 14 residues in the CDR3. Germline V gene sequence: CDR1 SNHLY, CDR2 FYNNEI. The CDR3 nucleotides are TGTGCGAGTGGAATTGACAGGGGCAATCAGCCCCAGCATTTT. Protein sequence: CASGIDRGNQPQHF.